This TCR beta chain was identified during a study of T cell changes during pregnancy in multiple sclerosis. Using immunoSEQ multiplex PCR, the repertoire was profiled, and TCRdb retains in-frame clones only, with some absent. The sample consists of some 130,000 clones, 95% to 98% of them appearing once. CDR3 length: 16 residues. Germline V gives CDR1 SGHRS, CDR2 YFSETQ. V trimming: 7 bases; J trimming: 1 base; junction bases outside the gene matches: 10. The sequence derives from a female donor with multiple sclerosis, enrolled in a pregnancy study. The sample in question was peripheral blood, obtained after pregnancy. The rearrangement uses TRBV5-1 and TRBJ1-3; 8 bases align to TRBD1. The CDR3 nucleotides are TGCGCCAGCGCTCGGGACACAGGGGGGTCTGGAAACACCATATATTTT. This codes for CASARDTGGSGNTIYF.